Each of the 18 T cell receptor beta chains below was sequenced from the same sample in a study of a mutant IDH1 vaccine in newly diagnosed glioma. Their specific antigens are unknown. Time point specified: week 35, safety follow-up. With topical imiquimod, each dose of the vaccine consisted of 300 ug of mutant IDH1 20-mer peptide. Method: immunoSEQ multiplex PCR; TCRdb's copy keeps in-frame clones and lacks some. The table lists roughly 25,000 clones, 83% of them singletons. The specimen comprised PBMCs, sampled from a glioma patient whose treatment included an IDH1 peptide vaccine. These receptors all come from a man younger than 40 with glioma.

In its sample, this clone was seen a few times. V and J are TRBV28 and TRBJ1-1, with D tentatively TRBD1 (5 bases). V was shortened by 5 bases and J by 1 base, with 8 bases between the two germline ends. Germline V gene lookup returns CDR1 MDHEN and CDR2 SYDVKM. The CDR3 is made up of 13 amino acids. Here the CDR3 reads CASSTGGNTEAFF. CDR3 sequence (DNA): TGTGCCAGCAGTACGGGGGGGAACACTGAAGCTTTCTTT.

This clone was seen a few times. The V call is TRBV6-4, the J call TRBJ1-5; the D is unclear. Germline-derived CDR1 and CDR2 are MRHNA and SNTAGT. Trimming shortened V by 5 bases and J by 7 bases, and 12 bases separated the two germline ends. The CDR3 totals 13 residues. The CDR3 region has the DNA TGTGCCAGCAGTCGGGAGATAGAACAGCCCCAGCATTTT. Translated, it gives CASSREIEQPQHF.

This rearrangement joins TRBV6-5 to TRBJ1-5; possible D gene TRBD1, 6 bases. V was cut by 6 bases and J by 5 bases, with 14 bases left in between. The CDR3 extends over 14 amino acids. Per germline, CDR1 MNHEY and CDR2 SVGAGI. The chain's CDR3 is CASSVDRRYQPQHF. CDR3 coding DNA: TGTGCCAGCAGCGTCGACAGGCGATATCAGCCCCAGCATTTT.

V is TRBV7-8 and J is TRBJ2-7; D ambiguous. The CDR3 length is 13 residues. V lost 2 bases, J lost 6 bases, and 11 bases lay in between. Germline CDR1 and CDR2: SGHVS and FQNEAQ. This CDR3 reads CASSLKGSSEQYF. The DNA of the CDR3 is TGTGCCAGCAGCTTAAAAGGGTCAAGCGAGCAGTACTTC. The complete variable domain, with remaining parts taken from reference TRBV7-8 and TRBJ2-7, reads GAGVSQSPRYKVAKRGQDVALRCDPISGHVSLFWYQQALGQGPEFLTYFQNEAQLDKSGLPSDRFFAERPEGSVSTLKIQRTQQEDSAVYLCASSLKGSSEQYFGPGTRLTVT.

CDR3 amino acids: CASSEADRRYNEQFF. CDR3 nucleotide sequence: TGTGCCAGCAGTGAAGCGGACAGGAGATACAATGAGCAGTTCTTC. The rearrangement uses TRBV2 and TRBJ2-1, with 7 bases matching TRBD1. CDR1 SNHLY and CDR2 FYNNEI come from the germline V gene. After removal of 0 bases from V and 4 bases from J, the junction contained 3 bases not matched to a gene. There are 15 residues in the CDR3. The entire variable domain, with the rest obtained from reference TRBV2 and TRBJ2-1, is as follows: EPEVTQTPSHQVTQMGQEVILRCVPISNHLYFYWYRQILGQKVEFLVSFYNNEISEKSEIFDDQFSVERPDGSNFTLKIRSTKLEDSAMYFCASSEADRRYNEQFFGPGTRLTVL.

The chain links TRBV7-2 to TRBJ2-2; 8 bases agree with TRBD1. The CDR3 contains 15 residues. In germline, CDR1 is SGHTA, CDR2 FQGNSA. Germline trimming cut 2 bases from V and 5 bases from J; bases unmatched to any gene: 4. This CDR3 is CASSLPRGLTGELFF. CDR3 nucleotides: TGTGCCAGCAGCTTACCCAGGGGGCTGACCGGGGAGCTGTTTTTT.

The genes are TRBV2 and TRBJ2-1; 10 bases are a match to TRBD2. Looked up from germline, CDR1 is SNHLY and CDR2 is FYNNEI. The CDR3 sequence is 15 residues long. Losses at the gene ends were 6 bases for V and 5 bases for J; bases not matched to a gene: 7. In DNA, the CDR3 is TGTGCCAGCAGCCAGACTAGCGGGCCTAACAATGAGCAGTTCTTC. Amino acid sequence: CASSQTSGPNNEQFF.

The chain links TRBV5-4 to TRBJ2-7; D unresolved. The ends were cut back, 1 base at V and 6 bases at J, with 8 bases in the middle. The CDR3 length is 12 residues. The germline gives CDR1 SGHNT, CDR2 YYREEE (reference sequence). The CDR3 bases are TGTGCCAGCAGCTTGTGGTCTGGCGAGCAGTACTTC. Its protein product is CASSLWSGEQYF.

The rearrangement links TRBV6-6 to TRBJ1-1, with 8 bases fitting TRBD1. Germline V lookup: CDR1 MNHNY, CDR2 SVGAGI (reference sequence). CDR3 size: 15 residues. V lost 2 bases and J lost 3; bases outside the gene matches: 5. The DNA for the CDR3 is TGTGCCAGCAGTTACGCACCGGGACAGGACACTGAAGCTTTCTTT. Encoded protein: CASSYAPGQDTEAFF.

A few counts support this clone. The chain couples TRBV5-1 to TRBJ1-2; 7 positions match TRBD1. Germline-derived CDR1 and CDR2 are SGHRS and YFSETQ. The V gene end was trimmed by 4 bases and the J gene end by 2 bases; junction bases not matched to a gene: 5. The CDR3 length is 14 residues. DNA of the CDR3: TGCGCCAGCAGCCCAGAACAGGGGAACTATGGCTACACCTTC. It yields the protein CASSPEQGNYGYTF. Based on the CDR3 plus reference TRBV5-1 and TRBJ1-2, the full variable domain is KAGVTQTPRYLIKTRGQQVTLSCSPISGHRSVSWYQQTPGQGLQFLFEYFSETQRNKGNFPGRFSGRQFSNSRSEMNVSTLELGDSALYLCASSPEQGNYGYTFGSGTRLTVV.

The CDR3, as DNA: TGTGCCAGCAGTTGGGTCACCCCCGGGGAGCTGTTTTTT. It codes for CASSWVTPGELFF. This chain links TRBV5-8 with TRBJ2-2; D is undetermined. The ends were cut back, 5 bases at V and 6 bases at J, with 11 bases in the middle. The CDR3 runs to 13 residues. Germline CDR1 is SGHTS and CDR2 is YDEGEE.

The V and J genes are TRBV9 and TRBJ1-2; D gene ambiguous. Germline values: CDR1 SGDLS, CDR2 YYNGEE. The CDR3 contains 13 residues. V lost 0 bases and J lost 5, with 8 bases in between. Here the CDR3 DNA reads TGTGCCAGCAGCGTAGGAGGATCTTATGGCTACACCTTC. Translation gives CASSVGGSYGYTF.

The chain couples TRBV5-4 to TRBJ2-3; D uncertain. V was shortened by 0 bases and J by 0 bases, with 8 bases between the two germline ends. The length of the CDR3 is 15 residues. CDR1 SGHNT and CDR2 YYREEE come from the germline V gene (reference sequence). The CDR3 DNA reads TGTGCCAGCAGCTTGGCGCCCTCCAGCACAGATACGCAGTATTTT. Residues: CASSLAPSSTDTQYF. The full variable domain, in which reference TRBV5-4 and TRBJ2-3 provide the parts outside the CDR3, is ETGVTQSPTHLIKTRGQQVTLRCSSQSGHNTVSWYQQALGQGPQFIFQYYREEENGRGNFPPRFSGLQFPNYSSELNVNALELDDSALYLCASSLAPSSTDTQYFGPGTRLTVL.

The V call is TRBV30, the J call TRBJ1-5; D unresolved. The CDR3 length is 12 residues. In germline, CDR1 is GTSNPN, CDR2 SVGIG (reference sequence). V gave up 4 bases and J gave up 2 bases, with 6 bases separating them. The CDR3 DNA is TGTGCCTGGACTTTGGGCAATCAGCCCCAGCATTTT. Translation gives CAWTLGNQPQHF.

This sequence joins TRBV19 and TRBJ1-3, with 9 positions matching TRBD1. The CDR3 length is 16 residues. The germline gives CDR1 LNHDA, CDR2 SQIVND (reference sequence). The V gene end was trimmed by 5 bases and the J gene end by 1 base; junction bases not matched to a gene: 6. The CDR3 DNA reads as TGTGCCAGTAGTCCGGGACAGGGAAGATCTGGAAACACCATATATTTT. It specifies CASSPGQGRSGNTIYF.

This rearrangement joins TRBV27 to TRBJ2-7; 9 bases line up with TRBD1. Per the germline V gene, CDR1 is MNHEY and CDR2 is SMNVEV (reference sequence). V was pared by 6 bases and J by 3 bases, with 12 bases of the junction left unmatched. CDR3 size: 16 residues. The CDR3 region has the DNA TGTGCCAGCAGATTTACTCCGGGACAGGGATACTACGAGCAGTACTTC. Translating gives CASRFTPGQGYYEQYF.

The chain combines TRBV19 with TRBJ1-1, with D possibly matching TRBD1 (5 bases). The CDR3 length is 14 residues. V was shortened by 2 bases and J by 1 base, with 8 bases between the two germline ends. In germline, CDR1 is LNHDA, CDR2 SQIVND (reference sequence). The CDR3 region is CASSIKRGNTEAFF. Written as DNA, the CDR3 is TGTGCCAGTAGTATAAAGAGGGGGAACACTGAAGCTTTCTTT.

This sequence joins TRBV6-6 and TRBJ2-7; D call uncertain. V was clipped by 2 bases and J by 6 bases, with 8 bases between them. This CDR3 has 12 residues. The germline V gene encodes CDR1 MNHNY and CDR2 SVGAGI (reference sequence). The CDR3 loop is CASSYGNSEQYF. In DNA form, the CDR3 reads TGTGCCAGCAGTTACGGGAACTCCGAGCAGTACTTC.